This is a list of T cell receptor beta chains from one sample in a study of blood T cell repertoires in COVID-19. TCRdb's table, derived via immunoSEQ multiplex PCR, lists solely in-frame clones and lacks some. The data hold 13,000 to 15,000 clones, with around 88% observed a single time. The sequenced sample was peripheral blood. The origin of the receptors is a human donor in a cohort sampled during active COVID-19. Each CDR3 is given with its conserved first and last residue. A D gene is named only where the DNA matches it firmly. Expanded clones get a size class; other rows say once, few or many, or leave the size out.

D gene	clone size	V gene	J gene	CDR3 DNA	CDR3 protein
.	.	TRBV4-3	TRBJ2-1	TGCGCCAGCAGCCAAGGCCCAGAGGTACATGAGCAGTTCTTC	CASSQGPEVHEQFF
.	.	TRBV9	TRBJ1-6	TGTGCCAGCAGCTCCAGGGGTAGCTCCTATAATTCACCCCTCCACTTT	CASSSRGSSYNSPLHF
.	.	TRBV27	TRBJ1-1	TGTGCCAGCAACCCCCAAAGGGCGGGGGTGAACACTGAAGCTTTCTTT	CASNPQRAGVNTEAFF
.	few	TRBV12-3/TRBV12-4	TRBJ2-2	TGTGCCAGCGGCAGGGAGCTGTTTTTT	CASGRELFF
.	.	TRBV7-2	TRBJ1-5	TGTGCCAGCAGCCCCCACCACAATAGCAATCAGCCCCAGCATTTT	CASSPHHNSNQPQHF
.	.	TRBV4-2	TRBJ1-5	TGTGCCAGCAGCCAAAGGGCCACAGGTTTGGGCAATCAGCCCCAGCATTTT	CASSQRATGLGNQPQHF
TRBD1	.	TRBV10-3	TRBJ1-2	TGTGCCATCAGTGAAGTGGGACAGGGGCCCTATGGCTACACCTTC	CAISEVGQGPYGYTF
.	.	TRBV12-5	TRBJ2-3	TGTGCTAGTGGTTTGGACCAGGCGGGAGATACGCAGTATTTT	CASGLDQAGDTQYF
TRBD1	.	TRBV5-5	TRBJ1-5	TGTGCCAGCAGCCTCCGGGACAGCCCTTATCAGCCCCAGCATTTT	CASSLRDSPYQPQHF
.	.	TRBV7-2	TRBJ1-5	TGTGCCAGCAGCTTATCCGGGACACTTAATCAGCCCCAGCATTTT	CASSLSGTLNQPQHF
.	.	TRBV21-1	TRBJ2-2	TGTGCCAGCAGCAATAGGGACAGGAAAAACACCGGGGAGCTGTTTTTT	CASSNRDRKNTGELFF
.	.	TRBV6-5	TRBJ2-7	TGTGCCAGCAGTCGAACGGGACAAAGTCTTCGCGAGCAGTACTTC	CASSRTGQSLREQYF
.	few	TRBV3-1/TRBV3-2	TRBJ2-7	TGTGCCAGCAGCCAAGTGCGAGCAGGTTGGGCTTCCTACGAGCAGTACTTC	CASSQVRAGWASYEQYF
.	.	TRBV27	TRBJ1-2	TGTGCCAGCAGTTTAGGCAGGTACTCCCGCTACACCTTC	CASSLGRYSRYTF
TRBD1	.	TRBV6-5	TRBJ1-2	TGTGCCAGCAGTTACTCGAGGACAGGGGGTAGCTATGGCTACACCTTC	CASSYSRTGGSYGYTF